This TCR beta chain was identified during a study of circulating and synovial CD4+ cells in juvenile arthritis. This clone was recorded only once. Its target is not known. Study-wide results and limits: Overlap with synovium rose as more T cells were sequenced. T cell genome counts differed by at least an order of magnitude between CPL and CD4 samples.

Donors were patients with active juvenile idiopathic arthritis. V lost 1 base, J lost 6 bases, and 22 bases lay in between. The length of the CDR3 is 18 residues. The germline V gene has CDR1 SGHVS and CDR2 FQNEAQ. The data were produced by immunoSEQ multiplex PCR, yet TCRdb's version contains in-frame clones alone and is incomplete. Found here are about 30,000 clones, just over 90% of them singletons; the top ten hold 2.5% to 3%. This chain connects TRBV7-8 to TRBJ1-5; tentative D call: TRBD1 (6 bases). The clonotype originates from a human donor with juvenile idiopathic arthritis. Source material: CD4+ T cells from blood. DNA for the CDR3: TGTGCCAGCAGCTTAGTCTCCAGACAGGCGGGTTTGGCTCAGCCCCAGCATTTT. This encodes CASSLVSRQAGLAQPQHF. The entire variable domain, with the rest obtained from reference TRBV7-8 and TRBJ1-5, is as follows: GAGVSQSPRYKVAKRGQDVALRCDPISGHVSLFWYQQALGQGPEFLTYFQNEAQLDKSGLPSDRFFAERPEGSVSTLKIQRTQQEDSAVYLCASSLVSRQAGLAQPQHFGDGTRLSIL.